This T cell receptor (beta chain) derives from a study of shared clonotypes between healthy human individuals. It was at deep level that the assay was run. Several immunoSEQ plates received, in even portions, the genomic DNA of each subset. Method: immunoSEQ multiplex PCR; TCRdb's copy keeps in-frame clones and lacks some. The repertoire consists of 950,000 to 1,300,000 clones, with more than 65% occurring once and the leading ten covering around 1.5%. Study-level results: Several donors shared about 4.8% of their naive CD4 clonotypes. Estimated clonotype richness was generally higher in naive than memory subsets.

As regards this clone: Its matching antigen is unknown. A far larger clone is one base from this, pointing to a likely read error. This sample also contains other DNA sequences that code for the same CDR3.

CDR3 length: 14 amino acids. Germline V gives CDR1 MNHNS, CDR2 SASEGT. J gave up 1 base and V 6 bases, and 4 bases lay outside the gene matches. The rearrangement uses TRBV6-1 and TRBJ1-1, with 8 bases lining up with TRBD1. The material sequenced was memory CD4+ T cells sorted from blood. The subset: CD45RA-negative fraction. The receptor was derived from a man between 18 and 35 years old in good health. In DNA form, the CDR3 reads TGTGCCAGCAGACCCGGACAGGGGAACACTGAAGCTTTCTTT. Its translation is CASRPGQGNTEAFF.